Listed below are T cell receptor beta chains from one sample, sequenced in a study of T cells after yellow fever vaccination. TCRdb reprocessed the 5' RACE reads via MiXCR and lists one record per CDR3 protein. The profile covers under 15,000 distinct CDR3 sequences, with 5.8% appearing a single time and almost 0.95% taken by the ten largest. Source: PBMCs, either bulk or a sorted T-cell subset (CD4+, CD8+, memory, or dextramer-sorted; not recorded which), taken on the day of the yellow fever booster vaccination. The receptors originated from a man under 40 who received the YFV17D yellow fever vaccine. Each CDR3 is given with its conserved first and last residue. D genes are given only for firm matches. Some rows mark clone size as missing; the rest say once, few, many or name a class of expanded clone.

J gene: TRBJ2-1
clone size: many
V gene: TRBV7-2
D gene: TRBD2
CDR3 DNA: TGTGCCTCCTCCTTAGGGAGCGGGAGGGAGCAGTTCTTC
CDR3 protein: CASSLGSGREQFF

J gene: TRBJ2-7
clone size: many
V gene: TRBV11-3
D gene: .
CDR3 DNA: TGTGCCAGCAGCTTAAGTGGGAGATCCTACGAGCAGTACTTC
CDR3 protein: CASSLSGRSYEQYF

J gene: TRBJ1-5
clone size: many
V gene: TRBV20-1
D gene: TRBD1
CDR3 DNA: TGCAGTGCTGGGGACAGGGGTTATCAGCCCCAGCATTTT
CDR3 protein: CSAGDRGYQPQHF

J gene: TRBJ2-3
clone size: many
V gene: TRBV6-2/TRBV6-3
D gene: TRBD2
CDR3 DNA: TGTGCCAGCAGTTACAGCGGGACTCTCACAGATACGCAGTATTTT
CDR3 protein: CASSYSGTLTDTQYF

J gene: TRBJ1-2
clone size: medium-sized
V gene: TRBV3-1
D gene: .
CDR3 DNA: TGTGCCAGCAGCCAAGGTGCAGGGAACTATGGCTACACCTTC
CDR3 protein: CASSQGAGNYGYTF

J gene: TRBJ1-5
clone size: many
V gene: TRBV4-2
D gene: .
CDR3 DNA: TGTGCCAGCAGCCCGTCGGGAGGAGATCAGCCCCAGCATTTT
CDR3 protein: CASSPSGGDQPQHF

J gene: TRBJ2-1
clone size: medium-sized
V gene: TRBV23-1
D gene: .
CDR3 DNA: TGCGCCAGCAGTCCCTCCTCAACCTCTTCCAGCGATGAGCAGTTCTTC
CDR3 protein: CASSPSSTSSSDEQFF

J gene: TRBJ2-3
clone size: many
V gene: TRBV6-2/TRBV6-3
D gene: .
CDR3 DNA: TGTGCCAGCAGAAAGGGCAGGGGAACAGATACGCAGTATTTT
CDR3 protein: CASRKGRGTDTQYF

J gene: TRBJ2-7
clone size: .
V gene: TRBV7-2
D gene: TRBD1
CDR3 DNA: TGTGCCAGCAGCCCTATGGACAGGGGCGATTACGAGCAGTACTTC
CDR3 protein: CASSPMDRGDYEQYF

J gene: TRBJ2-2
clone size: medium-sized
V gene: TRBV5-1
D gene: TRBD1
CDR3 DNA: TGCGCCAGCAGCTTTATGACCGGGACAGGGGAAGCCGGGGAGCTGTTTTTT
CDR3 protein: CASSFMTGTGEAGELFF

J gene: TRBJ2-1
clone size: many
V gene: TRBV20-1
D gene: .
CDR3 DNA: TGCAGTGTATTTTCGGGAGCCCCTGGGCCCGAGCAGTTCTTC
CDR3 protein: CSVFSGAPGPEQFF

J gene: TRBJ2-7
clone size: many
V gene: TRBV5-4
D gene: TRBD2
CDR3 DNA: TGTGCCAGCAGACTAGCGGGAGCCTACGAGCAGTACTTC
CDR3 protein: CASRLAGAYEQYF

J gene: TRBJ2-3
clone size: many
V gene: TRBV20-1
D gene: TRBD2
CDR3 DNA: TGCAGTGCTAGAGCCGGGACTAGCAGCACAGATACGCAGTATTTT
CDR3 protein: CSARAGTSSTDTQYF

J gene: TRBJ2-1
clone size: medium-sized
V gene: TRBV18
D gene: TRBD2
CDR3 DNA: TGTGCCAGCTCACCACAACTAGCGGGAGCCACGCAGTTCTTC
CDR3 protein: CASSPQLAGATQFF

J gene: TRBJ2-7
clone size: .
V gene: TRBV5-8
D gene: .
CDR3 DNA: TGTGCCAGCAGCCCCGGACTGCTCTTCTACGAGCAGTACTTC
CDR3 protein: CASSPGLLFYEQYF

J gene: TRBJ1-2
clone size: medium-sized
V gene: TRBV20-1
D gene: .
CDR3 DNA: TGCAGTGCCCCTTCCACAGGGTACTATGGCTACACCTTC
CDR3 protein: CSAPSTGYYGYTF

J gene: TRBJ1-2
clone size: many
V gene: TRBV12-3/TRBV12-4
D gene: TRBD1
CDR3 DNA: TGTGCCAGCAGCCATGGACAGGCGGGAGACTATGGCTACACCTTC
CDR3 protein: CASSHGQAGDYGYTF

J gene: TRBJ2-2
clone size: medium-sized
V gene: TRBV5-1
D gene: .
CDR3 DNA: TGCGCCAGCAGCCCCAGGATCACCGGGGAGCTGTTTTTT
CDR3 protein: CASSPRITGELFF

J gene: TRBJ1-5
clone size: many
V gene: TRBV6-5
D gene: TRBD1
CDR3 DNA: TGTGCCAGCAGCGGACAGGCGAAATACAATCAGCCCCAGCATTTT
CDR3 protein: CASSGQAKYNQPQHF

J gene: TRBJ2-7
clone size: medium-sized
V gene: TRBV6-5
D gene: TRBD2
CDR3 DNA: TGTGCCAGCAGTCAGTACGTAAGGGAGGGCGAGCAGTACTTC
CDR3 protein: CASSQYVREGEQYF

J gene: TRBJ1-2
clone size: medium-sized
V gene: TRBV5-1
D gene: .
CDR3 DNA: TGCGCCAGCAGCTTGGACAGGGTTGACTATGGCTACACCTTC
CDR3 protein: CASSLDRVDYGYTF

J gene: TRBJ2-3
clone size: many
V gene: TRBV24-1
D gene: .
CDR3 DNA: TGTGCCAACCTGGGCGCAGATACGCAGTATTTT
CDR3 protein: CANLGADTQYF

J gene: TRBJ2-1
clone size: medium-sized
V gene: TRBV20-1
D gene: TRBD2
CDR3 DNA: TGCAGTGCCAATCCACTAGCGGGAGTCGACAATGAGCAGTTCTTC
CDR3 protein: CSANPLAGVDNEQFF

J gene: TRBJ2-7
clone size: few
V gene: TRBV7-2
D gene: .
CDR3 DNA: TGTGCCAGCAGCTTAGCGACAGGGAGGTCCTACGAGCAGTACTTC
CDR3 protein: CASSLATGRSYEQYF

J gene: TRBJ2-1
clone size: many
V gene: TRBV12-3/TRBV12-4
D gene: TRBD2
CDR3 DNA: TGTGCCAGCAGACTTATAGCGGGGAATGAGCAGTTCTTC
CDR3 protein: CASRLIAGNEQFF

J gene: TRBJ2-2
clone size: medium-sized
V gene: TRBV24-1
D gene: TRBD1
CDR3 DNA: TGTGCCACCAGTGATTATGGGACAGCAAGAGACGGGGAGCTGTTTTTT
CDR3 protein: CATSDYGTARDGELFF

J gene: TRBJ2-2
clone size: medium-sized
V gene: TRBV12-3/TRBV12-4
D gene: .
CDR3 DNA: TGTGCCAGCACTCCGGACCTCCCCGGGGAGCTGTTTTTT
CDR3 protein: CASTPDLPGELFF

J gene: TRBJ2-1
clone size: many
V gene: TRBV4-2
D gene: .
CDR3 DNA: TGTGCCAGCAGCCTCGCGGGGACCTACAATGAGCAGTTCTTC
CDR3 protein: CASSLAGTYNEQFF

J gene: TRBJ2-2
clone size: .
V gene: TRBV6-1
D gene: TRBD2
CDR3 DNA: TGTGCCAGCAGCCATACTAGCGGGGACTTAGCCCCGAACACCGGGGAGCTGTTTTTT
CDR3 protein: CASSHTSGDLAPNTGELFF

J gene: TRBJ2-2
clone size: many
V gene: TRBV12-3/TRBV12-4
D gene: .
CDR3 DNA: TGTGCCAGCAGTTTTGAGGGTTCGCAGTCGCGGCTGTTTTTT
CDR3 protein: CASSFEGSQSRLFF

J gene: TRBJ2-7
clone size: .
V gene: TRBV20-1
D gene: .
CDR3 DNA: TGCAGTGCTAGAATGACGGTAGCCTACGAGCAGTACTTC
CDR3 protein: CSARMTVAYEQYF

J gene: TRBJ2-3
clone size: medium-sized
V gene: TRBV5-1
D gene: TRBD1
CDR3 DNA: TGCGCCAGCAGCTTGGGACAGGGGGCAGATACGCAGTATTTT
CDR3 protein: CASSLGQGADTQYF

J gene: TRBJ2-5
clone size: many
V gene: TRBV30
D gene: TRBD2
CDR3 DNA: TGTGCCTGGAGTGTACTAGCGGGAGTGTCTGCCCCAGAGACCCAGTACTTC
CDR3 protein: CAWSVLAGVSAPETQYF

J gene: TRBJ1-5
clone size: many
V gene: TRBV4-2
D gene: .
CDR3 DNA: TGTGCCAGCAGCCAAGACACGACAGTCCCGCCCCAGCATTTT
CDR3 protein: CASSQDTTVPPQHF

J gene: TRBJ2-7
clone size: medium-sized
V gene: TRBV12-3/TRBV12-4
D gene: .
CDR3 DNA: TGTGCCAGCAACCTACCCTTCAGATCCCCGGGCTACGAGCAGTACTTC
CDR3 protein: CASNLPFRSPGYEQYF

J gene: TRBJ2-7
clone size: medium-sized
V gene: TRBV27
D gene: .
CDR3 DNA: TGTGCCAGCAGTTTGGAGGGGGGTCGGGCTATAGGCTACGAGCAGTACTTC
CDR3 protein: CASSLEGGRAIGYEQYF

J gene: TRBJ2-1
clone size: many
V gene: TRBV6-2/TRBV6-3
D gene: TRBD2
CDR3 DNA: TGTGCCAGCAATCCTATCCCACTAGCGCACTCCTACAATGAGCAGTTCTTC
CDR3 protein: CASNPIPLAHSYNEQFF

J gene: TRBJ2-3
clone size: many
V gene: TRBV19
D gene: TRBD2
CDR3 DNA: TGTGCCAGCCGGAGGGAGGGCCTAGTGGATACGCAGTATTTT
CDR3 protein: CASRREGLVDTQYF

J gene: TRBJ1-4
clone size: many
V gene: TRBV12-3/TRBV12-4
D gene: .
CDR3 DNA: TGTGCCAGCAGTAGGTCTAGAAATGAAAAACTGTTTTTT
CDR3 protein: CASSRSRNEKLFF

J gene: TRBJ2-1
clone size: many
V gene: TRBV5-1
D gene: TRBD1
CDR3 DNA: TGCGCCAGCCGCCCTTTACAGGGGTACAATGAGCAGTTCTTC
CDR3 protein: CASRPLQGYNEQFF

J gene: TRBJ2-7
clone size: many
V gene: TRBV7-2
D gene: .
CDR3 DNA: TGTGCCAGCAGCTACGACCCCTCCTACGAGCAGTACTTC
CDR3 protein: CASSYDPSYEQYF

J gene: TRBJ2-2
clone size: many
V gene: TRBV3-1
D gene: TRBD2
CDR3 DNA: TGTGCCAGCAGCCGCATCGGACTAGCGGGGGGCCGACAGAACACCGGGGAGCTGTTTTTT
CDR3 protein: CASSRIGLAGGRQNTGELFF

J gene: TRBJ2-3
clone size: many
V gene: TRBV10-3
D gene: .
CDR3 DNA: TGTGCCATCAGTGGGGGAGTTACCGTAGCGGATACGCAGTATTTT
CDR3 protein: CAISGGVTVADTQYF

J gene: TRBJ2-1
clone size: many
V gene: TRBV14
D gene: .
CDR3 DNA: TGTGCCAGCAGCCAAGCCTTTGGGTACAATGAGCAGTTCTTC
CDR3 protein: CASSQAFGYNEQFF

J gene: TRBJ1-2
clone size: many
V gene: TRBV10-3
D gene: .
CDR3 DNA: TGTGCCATCAGTGAAGGACTTATCTATGGCTACACCTTC
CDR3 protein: CAISEGLIYGYTF

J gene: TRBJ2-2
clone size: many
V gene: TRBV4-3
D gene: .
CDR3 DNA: TGCGCCAGCAGCCAAGCTGTCTGGGGCCGGGGCGGGGAGCTGTTTTTT
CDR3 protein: CASSQAVWGRGGELFF